This T cell receptor (beta chain) was obtained from a study of blood T cells in healthy people across ages. Through a sample-barcoded 5' primer and a J-beta primer mix, a second PCR was run for roughly 6 to 12 cycles. TCRdb reprocessed the 5' RACE reads via MiXCR and lists one record per CDR3 protein. The table has 700,000 to 800,000 distinct CDR3 sequences, approximately 39% seen once. The V segment lost 3 bases and the J segment 7 bases; nucleotides outside the gene matches: 11. In germline, CDR1 is PRHDT, CDR2 FYEKMQ (reference sequence). There are 16 residues in the CDR3. What was sequenced was blood. The chain links TRBV13 to TRBJ2-7, with TRBD2 matching 11 bases. This TCR came from a woman aged 60 to 75 in good health. The CDR3 bases are TGTGCCAGCAGCTTCGGGACTAGCGGAGAGTACAATGAGCAGTACTTC. Protein: CASSFGTSGEYNEQYF.